The sequence of this T cell receptor beta chain was determined in a study of T cell repertoires in cytomegalovirus infection. About the study: Both a matching HLA type and CMV infection were indicated by public TCR beta signatures. Broader study findings: Of the TCR beta families, the public ones yielded a cumulative frequency that identified carriers of CMV plus the relevant HLA. CMV-specific TCR beta clonotypes restricted by HLA-C dominated the ex vivo response.

CDR3 size: 12 residues. From germline, CDR1 is MDHEN and CDR2 SYDVKM. V lost 1 base to trimming and J lost 12 bases, with 12 bases between them. A single record per CDR3 protein comes from TCRdb applying MiXCR to the reads. The sample shows roughly 720,000 distinct CDR3 sequences, 35% of them seen only once. This clonotype appeared a few times. The antigen is undetermined. Sequencing used PBMCs. The receptor was derived from a human donor in good health (CMV status not recorded). Some clones in this sample may be carry-over from other donors' samples. The chain joins TRBV28 to TRBJ1-2; D not resolved. CDR3 sequence: CASSLSRTADTF. CDR3 bases: TGTGCCAGCAGTTTATCCCGGACCGCTGACACCTTC.